This T cell receptor (beta chain) was identified during a study of regulatory T cells in long-lasting Graves disease. The time point here: newly diagnosed GD, antithyroid drugs for less than 3 months. The TCR library used RNA extracted from PBMCs. Construction of TCR beta libraries relied on iRepertoire HTBI primers and on Arm-PCR targeting CDR3 regions. TCRdb re-analysed the multiplex PCR reads in MiXCR, keeping a single row per CDR3 protein. The table lists more than 450,000 distinct CDR3 sequences, about 16% of them singletons, with 9% to 15% in the top ten. This clonotype was found many times. The CDR3 loop spans 17 amino acids. Germline-derived CDR1 and CDR2 are SGHTS and YDEGEE. V lost 4 bases and J lost 0; bases outside the gene matches: 13. These data were also reused for a study on T cells in Graves' hyperthyroidism and ophthalmopathy.

The gene calls are TRBV5-8 and TRBJ2-7, with 7 bases that match TRBD2. The material sequenced was peripheral blood mononuclear cells (PBMCs), taken at new diagnosis, from a patient treated with antithyroid drugs. The sequence derives from a man in his forties or fifties with Graves disease. CDR3 sequence (DNA): TGTGCCAGCAGCCAATCAGGGCGGGGGAAAGCCTCCTACGAGCAGTACTTC. Translating gives CASSQSGRGKASYEQYF. The entire variable domain, with the rest obtained from reference TRBV5-8 and TRBJ2-7, is as follows: EAGVTQSPTHLIKTRGQQATLRCSPISGHTSVYWYQQALGLGLQFLLWYDEGEERNRGNFPPRFSGRQFPNYSSELNVNALELEDSALYLCASSQSGRGKASYEQYFGPGTRLTVT.